The 31 T cell receptor beta chains reported below all come from one sample, sequenced in a study of T cell responses to AZD1222 COVID-19 vaccine. The data were produced by immunoSEQ multiplex PCR, yet TCRdb's version contains in-frame clones alone and is incomplete. This sample has roughly 100,000 clones, with approximately 88% found just once. This specimen was peripheral blood, taken on day 0 of AZD1222 vaccination. These receptors came from an adult in good health.

On this clone: Distinct nucleotide sequences in the sample also encode this CDR3. This chain links TRBV20-1 with TRBJ1-2, with D unclear. V was shortened by 2 bases and J by 7 bases, with 8 bases between the two germline ends. The germline V gene encodes CDR1 DFQATT and CDR2 SNEGSKA (reference sequence). The CDR3 extends over 11 amino acids. CDR3 in amino acids: CSARRMSGYTF. CDR3 sequence (DNA): TGCAGTGCTAGACGAATGAGTGGCTACACCTTC.

The V and J genes are TRBV4-1 and TRBJ2-5; no firm D call. The germline gives CDR1 MGHRA, CDR2 YSYEKL. Trimming cost V 4 bases and J 4 bases, with 10 bases left between them. The CDR3 has 13 amino acids. The CDR3 nucleotides are TGCGCCAGCAGCCTAACCTGGAGAGAGACCCAGTACTTC. Protein sequence: CASSLTWRETQYF.

V gene TRBV19 combines with J gene TRBJ1-2, with a possible D match to TRBD1 (6 bases). The ends were cut back, 0 bases at V and 6 bases at J, with 20 bases in the middle. This CDR3 comprises 17 residues. Germline values: CDR1 LNHDA, CDR2 SQIVND (reference sequence). CDR3 residues: CASSIDRGQASTHGYTF. DNA of the CDR3: TGTGCCAGTAGTATAGACAGGGGCCAAGCCTCTACGCATGGCTACACCTTC. The whole variable domain, filled in from reference TRBV19 and TRBJ1-2, reads DGGITQSPKYLFRKEGQNVTLSCEQNLNHDAMYWYRQDPGQGLRLIYYSQIVNDFQKGDIAEGYSVSREKKESFPLTVTSAQKNPTAFYLCASSIDRGQASTHGYTFGSGTRLTVV.

This chain uses TRBV7-6 with TRBJ2-7; the D gene is possibly TRBD2 (5 bases). The germline gives CDR1 SGHVS, CDR2 FNYEAQ. Trimming shortened V by 3 bases and J by 5 bases, and 14 bases separated the two germline ends. There are 14 residues in the CDR3. The CDR3 loop is CASSLPGGVHEQYF. As DNA, the CDR3 is TGTGCCAGCAGCTTGCCAGGAGGTGTCCACGAGCAGTACTTC.

This clone was counted a few times. The genes are TRBV6-2 or TRBV6-3 and TRBJ1-5, with D maybe TRBD1 (5 bases). The CDR3 is 18 amino acids. Trimming took 0 bases from V and 2 from J, leaving 17 bases between them. Germline assignment: CDR1 MNHEY and CDR2 SVGEGT. CDR3 in amino acids: CASSYSPGLGRGNQPQHF. CDR3 in DNA: TGTGCCAGCAGTTACTCGCCAGGGTTGGGGAGGGGCAATCAGCCCCAGCATTTT.

The V call is TRBV4-1, the J call TRBJ1-1, with D hard to call. The V gene lost 0 bases and the J gene lost 1 base, with 6 bases spanning the gap. Germline CDR1 MGHRA, CDR2 YSYEKL. The CDR3 covers 14 residues. CDR3 loop: CASSQEAKNTEAFF. CDR3 DNA sequence: TGCGCCAGCAGCCAAGAGGCTAAGAACACTGAAGCTTTCTTT.

The chain joins TRBV7-3 to TRBJ2-2; TRBD1 matches 9 bases. Trimming took 1 base from V and 1 from J; bases not matched to a gene: 10. The CDR3 is 19 residues long. CDR1 and CDR2 (germline): SGHTA, FQGTGA. CDR3 in amino acids: CASSLIGTGRAVNTGELFF. The CDR3 DNA reads as TGTGCCAGCAGCTTAATAGGGACAGGGAGAGCGGTGAACACCGGGGAGCTGTTTTTT.

The rearrangement joins TRBV6-2 or TRBV6-3 to TRBJ1-4; D gene ambiguous. This CDR3 is 15 amino acids long. Germline V CDR1 and CDR2: MNHEY, SVGEGT. Deletions cut 5 bases from V and 7 bases from J, with 17 bases between. CDR3 sequence (DNA): TGTGCCAGCAGTCGACTGACGTTTACCGGTGAAAAACTGTTTTTT. Its protein is CASSRLTFTGEKLFF.

This chain connects TRBV20-1 to TRBJ1-1; D gene ambiguous. Germline CDR1 and CDR2: DFQATT and SNEGSKA (reference sequence). The CDR3 is 11 residues long. V dropped 0 bases and J dropped 5 bases, with 4 bases sitting between them. The CDR3 spells CSAREGTEAFF. The CDR3 nucleotides are TGCAGTGCTAGAGAAGGGACTGAAGCTTTCTTT.

This chain connects TRBV6-5 to TRBJ2-7; 7 bases agree with TRBD1. The CDR3 loop spans 14 amino acids. V shed 6 bases and J 5 bases; nucleotides not matched to a gene: 10. Germline assignment: CDR1 MNHEY and CDR2 SVGAGI. The CDR3 DNA reads as TGTGCCAGCAGCCGACAGGGTGTGGGGGACGAGCAGTACTTC. This codes for CASSRQGVGDEQYF.

The chain joins TRBV5-6 to TRBJ1-2; no firm D call. V was shortened by 0 bases and J by 7 bases, with 7 bases between the two germline ends. CDR1 and CDR2 from the germline V gene are SGHDT and YYEEEE. The CDR3 sequence is 12 residues long. CDR3 region: CASSLGVPGYTF. The DNA of the CDR3 is TGTGCCAGCAGCTTGGGAGTTCCTGGCTACACCTTC.

V gene TRBV4-3 combines with J gene TRBJ2-1, with TRBD1 identical over 11 bases. Germline CDR1 reads LGHNA; CDR2 reads YSLEER. V shed 4 bases, J shed 9 bases, and the junction held 8 bases outside the gene matches. This CDR3 spans 15 amino acids. The DNA of the CDR3 is TGCGCCAGCAGCCCCCGGGACAGGGGGTTGGGTGAGCAGTTCTTC. Amino acid sequence: CASSPRDRGLGEQFF.

The chain employs TRBV28 and TRBJ1-1; D is unclear. This CDR3 spans 11 amino acids. Germline lookup yields CDR1 MDHEN and CDR2 SYDVKM. Trimming left V 7 bases short and J 0 bases short, with 3 bases between. DNA for the CDR3: TGTGCCAGCATAATGAACACTGAAGCTTTCTTT. Its protein is CASIMNTEAFF.

CDR3 in amino acids: CASSVAPQGAYGYTF. The CDR3 DNA follows: TGCGCCAGCAGCGTTGCCCCCCAGGGTGCCTATGGCTACACCTTC. This chain joins TRBV5-1 and TRBJ1-2, with D maybe TRBD1 (5 bases). CDR1 and CDR2 (germline): SGHRS, YFSETQ. This CDR3 is 15 amino acids long. Trimming took 4 bases from V and 4 from J, leaving 17 bases between them.

The DNA of the CDR3 is TGTGCCAGCAGCTTAGGATACCGGGCCTCAGGGAGTGGCTACACCTTC. Protein product: CASSLGYRASGSGYTF. This sequence joins TRBV5-8 and TRBJ1-2; possibly TRBD1 for D (5 bases). The CDR3 sequence is 16 residues long. From germline, CDR1 is SGHTS and CDR2 YDEGEE. V dropped 2 bases and J dropped 7 bases, with 21 bases sitting between them.

This chain uses TRBV11-2 with TRBJ1-3, with TRBD1 matching 8 bases. Germline-derived CDR1 and CDR2 are SGHAT and FQNNGV. The ends lost 5 bases at V and 4 bases at J; junction bases unmatched: 4. CDR3 size: 14 residues. In DNA, the CDR3 is TGTGCCAGCAGCGTTCGACAGGGGGGAAACACCATATATTTT. It encodes CASSVRQGGNTIYF.

The chain uses TRBV29-1 and TRBJ1-2; TRBD1 might be the D (5 bases). In germline, CDR1 is SQVTM, CDR2 ANQGSEA. The V end was cut by 7 bases, the J end by 0 bases, with 15 bases between. The CDR3 runs to 14 residues. The CDR3 sequence is CSAGGVRTNYGYTF. CDR3 bases: TGCAGCGCTGGGGGGGTCAGAACTAACTATGGCTACACCTTC. Looking up the rest from reference TRBV29-1 and TRBJ1-2 gives the full variable domain: SAVISQKPSRDICQRGTSLTIQCQVDSQVTMMFWYRQQPGQSLTLIATANQGSEATYESGFVIDKFPISRPNLTFSTLTVSNMSPEDSSIYLCSAGGVRTNYGYTFGSGTRLTVV.

The CDR3: CASSPVRSDTQYF. DNA for the CDR3: TGTGCCAGCAGCCCCGTGAGGTCAGATACGCAGTATTTT. The rearrangement uses TRBV3-1 (or the pseudogene TRBV3-2) and TRBJ2-3; D is unclear. Germline CDR1 LGHDT, CDR2 YNNKEL (reference sequence). Trimming took off 4 bases at V and 4 bases at J, with 9 bases between the two ends. This CDR3 is 13 amino acids long.

This clone was observed once. This chain uses TRBV25-1 with TRBJ2-1; weak D call: TRBD2 (6 bases). Germline V gene data show CDR1 as MGHDK and CDR2 as SYGVNS. Trimming shortened V by 2 bases and J by 8 bases, and 16 bases separated the two germline ends. CDR3 length: 15 amino acids. CDR3 region: CASSETVVGGDEQFF. CDR3 DNA sequence: TGTGCCAGCAGTGAAACAGTTGTAGGCGGGGATGAGCAGTTCTTC.

This clone was found once. The chain couples TRBV7-2 to TRBJ2-3; 7 bases match TRBD2. There are 15 residues in the CDR3. With V trimmed by 1 base and J by 3 bases, 4 bases remained unmatched. Germline CDR1 SGHTA, CDR2 FQGNSA. The CDR3 here is CASSLGAGVTDTQYF. DNA for the CDR3: TGTGCCAGCAGCTTAGGGGCGGGAGTAACAGATACGCAGTATTTT.

A few counts support this clone. CDR3 sequence reads: CASSFRGRAQHF. CDR3 coding DNA: TGTGCCAGCAGTTTCAGAGGGAGGGCCCAGCATTTT. The chain joins TRBV12-3 or TRBV12-4 to TRBJ1-5; D remains ambiguous. The CDR3 covers 12 residues. V was trimmed by 3 bases and J by 11 bases, leaving 11 bases between them.

The chain recombines TRBV7-8 with TRBJ1-5; 8 bases agree with TRBD1. The CDR3 runs to 16 residues. Germline loops: CDR1 SGHVS, CDR2 FQNEAQ. V trimming: 3 bases; J trimming: 3 bases; junction bases outside the gene matches: 7. This CDR3 reads CASSFTGTGFNQPQHF. CDR3 in DNA: TGTGCCAGCAGCTTCACAGGGACAGGATTCAATCAGCCCCAGCATTTT. The full variable domain, with the rest looked up from reference TRBV7-8 and TRBJ1-5, is GAGVSQSPRYKVAKRGQDVALRCDPISGHVSLFWYQQALGQGPEFLTYFQNEAQLDKSGLPSDRFFAERPEGSVSTLKIQRTQQEDSAVYLCASSFTGTGFNQPQHFGDGTRLSIL.

The genes are TRBV5-1 and TRBJ1-6, with 10 positions matching TRBD1. This CDR3 is built from 14 residues. Trimming took 4 bases from V and 8 from J; bases not matched to a gene: 3. Germline CDR1 is SGHRS and CDR2 is YFSETQ. Written as DNA, the CDR3 is TGCGCCAGCAGCGGACAGGGGGGCGATTCACCCCTCCACTTT. Translating it yields CASSGQGGDSPLHF. Filled out from reference TRBV5-1 and TRBJ1-6, the complete variable domain reads KAGVTQTPRYLIKTRGQQVTLSCSPISGHRSVSWYQQTPGQGLQFLFEYFSETQRNKGNFPGRFSGRQFSNSRSEMNVSTLELGDSALYLCASSGQGGDSPLHFGNGTRLTVT.

This clone was picked up a small number of times. This sequence joins TRBV9 and TRBJ2-2, with D possibly matching TRBD1 (6 bases). Germline V gene sequence: CDR1 SGDLS, CDR2 YYNGEE. With 3 bases removed from V and 5 bases from J, the gap between germline ends came to 11 bases. The CDR3 totals 14 residues. Here the CDR3 reads CASSGLTGTGELFF. The CDR3 region has the DNA TGTGCCAGCAGCGGATTGACAGGTACCGGGGAGCTGTTTTTT.

This sequence joins TRBV6-5 and TRBJ1-5, with 7 bases that match TRBD1. The trim removed 3 bases at V and 6 bases at J, leaving 5 bases unmatched. This CDR3 contains 14 residues. Germline V gives CDR1 MNHEY, CDR2 SVGAGI. This chain's CDR3 is CASSYGAGGQPQHF. Written as DNA, the CDR3 is TGTGCCAGCAGTTATGGGGCAGGGGGTCAGCCCCAGCATTTT.

This clone occurred a few times. This sequence joins TRBV5-4 and TRBJ2-7; D is possibly TRBD2 (7 bases). Between the trimmed V and J ends, which lost 7 bases and 1 base, there was a span of 18 bases. In germline, CDR1 is SGHNT, CDR2 YYREEE (reference sequence). The CDR3 runs to 15 residues. The CDR3 spells CASGFGGGPSYEQYV. CDR3 in DNA: TGTGCCAGCGGTTTTGGGGGGGGCCCTTCCTACGAGCAGTACGTC.

The chain uses TRBV4-2 and TRBJ1-2, with a tentative D call TRBD1 (5 bases). In germline, CDR1 is LGHNA, CDR2 YNFKEQ. V was clipped by 5 bases and J by 4 bases, with 17 bases between them. The CDR3 has 15 residues. The chain's CDR3 is CASSGRGDWGYGYTF. The DNA for the CDR3 is TGTGCCAGCAGCGGCCGGGGGGATTGGGGCTATGGCTACACCTTC.

The rearrangement uses TRBV20-1 and TRBJ2-3; the D gene is possibly TRBD2 (5 bases). Trimming left V 3 bases short and J 6 bases short, with 19 bases between. The CDR3 contains 15 residues. Looked up from germline, CDR1 is DFQATT and CDR2 is SNEGSKA (reference sequence). CDR3 in amino acids: CSASSAGRTSDTQYF. The CDR3 DNA reads as TGCAGTGCTAGTTCTGCGGGCCGTACCTCGGATACGCAGTATTTT.

The chain recombines TRBV10-3 with TRBJ2-3; perhaps TRBD2 as D (6 bases). CDR3 length: 15 amino acids. Deletions cut 4 bases from V and 2 bases from J, with 13 bases between. CDR1 is ENHRY, CDR2 SYGVKD, per germline. The CDR3 spells CAISVAGSPTDTQYF. Here the CDR3 DNA reads TGTGCCATCAGTGTTGCGGGATCCCCCACAGATACGCAGTATTTT.

The chain uses TRBV7-3 and TRBJ2-3; 12 bases are shared with TRBD2. CDR1 and CDR2 from the germline V gene are SGHTA and FQGTGA. After removal of 3 bases from V and 3 bases from J, the junction contained 4 bases not matched to a gene. The CDR3 runs 16 residues. The CDR3 nucleotides are TGTGCCAGCAGCTTGACTAGCGGGAGTCTTACAGATACGCAGTATTTT. Its protein is CASSLTSGSLTDTQYF.

The rearrangement joins TRBV4-3 to TRBJ2-2, with 13 bases identical to TRBD2. V trimming: 0 bases; J trimming: 4 bases; junction bases outside the gene matches: 11. This CDR3 region has 20 residues. Germline CDR1 LGHNA, CDR2 YSLEER. CDR3 loop: CASSQERGTSGKTGTGELFF. The CDR3 region has the DNA TGCGCCAGCAGCCAAGAAAGGGGGACTAGCGGGAAAACAGGCACCGGGGAGCTGTTTTTT.